Listed here are 13 T cell receptor beta chains from one sample, sequenced in a study of brain metastases from non-small cell lung cancer. Data came from immunoSEQ multiplex PCR; TCRdb stores just in-frame clones and leaves some out. Of roughly 2,600 clones listed, around 90% were seen once; the top ten hold 3.5% to 4.5%. The sequenced sample was primary lung tumor tissue. The receptors were sampled from a donor aged 40 or over with non-small cell lung cancer.

The chain carries TRBV10-3 and TRBJ2-7, with 7 bases fitting TRBD1. CDR1 is ENHRY, CDR2 SYGVKD, per germline. The CDR3 contains 14 residues. V lost 3 bases and J lost 0; bases outside the gene matches: 2. The DNA of the CDR3 is TGTGCCATCAGTGAAGGGGACAGCTCCTACGAGCAGTACTTC. Its protein is CAISEGDSSYEQYF.

V gene TRBV6-4 combines with J gene TRBJ2-3; D may be TRBD2 (7 bases). CDR1 is MRHNA and CDR2 is SNTAGT in the germline V gene. Between the trimmed V and J ends, which lost 4 bases and 5 bases, there was a span of 13 bases. This CDR3 is built from 14 residues. CDR3 nucleotide sequence: TGTGCCAGCAGTGTCGGGGGGCGCCGAGATACGCAGTATTTT. Translation: CASSVGGRRDTQYF.

As to this clone: The junction shows a germline mismatch at one end, possibly a read error. The CDR3 spells CASNEEFTDTQYF. Here the CDR3 DNA reads TGTGCCAGCAATGAAGAGTTCACAGATACGCAGTATTTT. The chain couples TRBV2 to TRBJ2-3, with D unclear. This CDR3 region has 13 residues. The germline V gene encodes CDR1 SNHLY and CDR2 FYNNEI.

The chain couples TRBV6-5 to TRBJ2-3, with a tentative D call TRBD2 (6 bases). Germline CDR1 and CDR2: MNHEY and SVGAGI. There are 15 residues in the CDR3. V lost 6 bases to trimming and J lost 3 bases, with 16 bases between them. The CDR3 loop is CASSAGRSVTDTQYF. The CDR3 coding sequence is TGTGCCAGCAGCGCAGGGAGGTCCGTGACAGATACGCAGTATTTT.

The chain has TRBV5-4 and TRBJ2-2; D may be TRBD2 (7 bases). The germline V gene has CDR1 SGHNT and CDR2 YYREEE (reference sequence). Trimming took 7 bases from V and 6 from J, leaving 16 bases between them. This CDR3 is built from 14 residues. The CDR3 sequence: CASGRGGDAGELFF. Here the CDR3 DNA reads TGTGCCAGCGGCCGAGGGGGGGATGCCGGGGAGCTGTTTTTT.

This clone was observed once. J is TRBJ1-2 and V is TRBV7-3; 8 positions agree with TRBD1. The germline CDR1 and CDR2 sequences are SGHTA and FQGTGA. V shed 5 bases, J shed 3 bases, and the junction held 2 bases outside the gene matches. The CDR3 covers 13 residues. Here the CDR3 DNA reads TGTGCCAGCAGCCCGGACAGGGACTATGGCTACACCTTC. This sequence encodes CASSPDRDYGYTF.

The chain uses TRBV6-1 and TRBJ2-2; D unclear. The CDR3 is 13 amino acids. The germline V gene encodes CDR1 MNHNS and CDR2 SASEGT. V was cut by 6 bases and J by 4 bases, with 9 bases left in between. The CDR3 DNA follows: TGTGCCAGCAGACAGCAGATCACCGGGGAGCTGTTTTTT. It codes for CASRQQITGELFF.

This chain uses TRBV18 with TRBJ2-5; D is undetermined. Deletions cut 4 bases from V and 3 bases from J, with 6 bases between. The CDR3 length is 12 residues. Germline-derived CDR1 and CDR2 are KGHSH and LQKENI. The CDR3, as DNA: TGTGCCAGCTCACTGCAAGAAGAGACCCAGTACTTC. Amino acid sequence: CASSLQEETQYF. The entire variable domain, with the rest obtained from reference TRBV18 and TRBJ2-5, is as follows: NAGVMQNPRHLVRRRGQEARLRCSPMKGHSHVYWYRQLPEEGLKFMVYLQKENIIDESGMPKERFSAEFPKEGPSILRIQQVVRGDSAAYFCASSLQEETQYFGPGTRLLVL.

The chain uses TRBV6-5 and TRBJ1-1, with 7 bases lining up with TRBD1. V shed 6 bases, J shed 1 base, and the junction held 5 bases outside the gene matches. CDR3 length: 14 residues. Germline V gene lookup returns CDR1 MNHEY and CDR2 SVGAGI. CDR3 sequence (DNA): TGTGCCAGCAGGCCGAGACAGGGGAACACTGAAGCTTTCTTT. Protein: CASRPRQGNTEAFF.

Comment on this clone: Germline is not matched at one junction end, which may reflect a read error. This chain uses TRBV6-5 with TRBJ2-7; TRBD2 aligns across 7 bases. Germline CDR1 reads MNHEY; CDR2 reads SVGAGI. CDR3 length: 15 amino acids. As DNA, the CDR3 is TGTGCCAACAGTTACTCGAGGGTAGGGACTAACGGGCTAAGCTTC. It specifies CANSYSRVGTNGLSF.

V is TRBV9 and J is TRBJ2-5, with unresolved D. Germline CDR1 SGDLS, CDR2 YYNGEE. This CDR3 contains 15 residues. V was clipped by 3 bases and J by 4 bases, with 16 bases between them. CDR3 protein: CASSASPRGGETQYF. The CDR3 DNA is TGTGCCAGCAGCGCCTCCCCAAGAGGTGGAGAGACCCAGTACTTC.

J is TRBJ1-2 and V is TRBV6-2 or TRBV6-3; D gene uncertain. There are 12 residues in the CDR3. With 4 bases removed from V and 4 bases from J, the gap between germline ends came to 7 bases. Germline assignment: CDR1 MNHEY and CDR2 SVGEGT. The CDR3 DNA follows: TGTGCCAGCAGTTTGGCGGGCTATGGCTACACCTTC. Encoded protein: CASSLAGYGYTF.

This rearrangement joins TRBV7-8 to TRBJ1-3; the match to TRBD1 covers 7 bases. In germline, CDR1 is SGHVS, CDR2 FQNEAQ. The V and J ends lost 4 bases and 4 bases, in that order; junction bases with no gene match: 7. CDR3 length equals 15 residues. CDR3 region: CASSSRQGIGNTIYF. In nucleotides, the CDR3 is TGTGCCAGCAGCTCCCGACAGGGAATCGGAAACACCATATATTTT.